The 13 T cell receptor beta chains presented below share a single source sample, sequenced in a study of shared clonotypes between healthy human individuals. The repertoire was sequenced with immunoSEQ multiplex PCR; TCRdb's copy has only in-frame clones and lacks some. The sample has 980,000 or so clones, approximately 76% seen once. Sample: memory CD4+ T cells sorted from blood. The subset: CD45RA-negative fraction. The receptor set was obtained from a man younger than 30 in good health.

This chain joins TRBV4-1 and TRBJ1-5; no definite D call. V lost 1 base, J lost 4 bases, and 8 bases lay in between. Germline V gives CDR1 MGHRA, CDR2 YSYEKL. The CDR3 has 14 residues. In DNA form, the CDR3 reads TGCGCCAGCAGCCAAGGACTGTTGAATCAGCCCCAGCATTTT. Protein product: CASSQGLLNQPQHF.

Here the CDR3 DNA reads TGTGCCAGCTCACTTGGGACTCCCGGGGAGCTGTTTTTT. Encoded protein: CASSLGTPGELFF. The genes are TRBV18 and TRBJ2-2; weak D call: TRBD2 (6 bases). Per germline, CDR1 KGHSH and CDR2 LQKENI. This CDR3 has 13 residues. The V end was cut by 4 bases, the J end by 6 bases, with 9 bases between.

The chain has TRBV19 and TRBJ2-2; TRBD1 might be the D (5 bases). The CDR3 extends over 14 amino acids. Looked up from germline, CDR1 is LNHDA and CDR2 is SQIVND (reference sequence). Trimming pared 0 bases from V and 3 bases from J, leaving 5 bases between. The CDR3 DNA reads TGTGCCAGTAGTATAGAGACAGACACCGGGGAGCTGTTTTTT. Protein: CASSIETDTGELFF.

The table lists this clone with a count of one. The gene calls are TRBV6-5 and TRBJ1-4, with TRBD1 as a possible D gene (5 bases). This CDR3 has 13 amino acids. V was trimmed by 6 bases and J by 5 bases, leaving 10 bases between them. The germline gives CDR1 MNHEY, CDR2 SVGAGI. CDR3 DNA: TGTGCCAGCAGGGGGGGGACGAATGAAAAACTGTTTTTT. Translated, it gives CASRGGTNEKLFF.

V gene TRBV5-8 combines with J gene TRBJ1-2; 8 bases are shared with TRBD1. The CDR3 contains 14 residues. Germline lookup yields CDR1 SGHTS and CDR2 YDEGEE. V gave up 3 bases and J gave up 4 bases; unmatched junction bases: 5. CDR3 in amino acids: CASSWTGNVYGYTF. CDR3 DNA sequence: TGTGCCAGCAGCTGGACAGGGAATGTCTATGGCTACACCTTC. The whole variable domain, remainder taken from reference TRBV5-8 and TRBJ1-2, is EAGVTQSPTHLIKTRGQQATLRCSPISGHTSVYWYQQALGLGLQFLLWYDEGEERNRGNFPPRFSGRQFPNYSSELNVNALELEDSALYLCASSWTGNVYGYTFGSGTRLTVV.

Comment on this clone: The sample has other DNA sequences that encode this CDR3 too. The chain is built from TRBV7-2 and TRBJ2-5; no firm D call. From germline, CDR1 is SGHTA and CDR2 FQGNSA. V was clipped by 2 bases and J by 4 bases, with 2 bases between them. This CDR3 has 11 amino acids. Written as DNA, the CDR3 is TGTGCCAGCAGCTTAACAGAGACCCAGTACTTC. Translation: CASSLTETQYF.

The CDR3 sequence: CASSFPENTGELFF. CDR3 in DNA: TGTGCCAGCAGCTTCCCTGAGAACACCGGGGAGCTGTTTTTT. The gene calls are TRBV5-8 and TRBJ2-2; D is undetermined. CDR1 and CDR2 from the germline V gene are SGHTS and YDEGEE. Between the trimmed V and J ends, which lost 2 bases and 1 base, there was a span of 6 bases. The CDR3 has 14 residues.

The chain links TRBV5-6 to TRBJ1-1; D is possibly TRBD1 (6 bases). The germline gives CDR1 SGHDT, CDR2 YYEEEE. The CDR3 consists of 17 residues. Trimming stripped 1 base from V and 0 bases from J, with 16 bases between. The CDR3 here is CASSLLGARLLNTEAFF. DNA of the CDR3: TGTGCCAGCAGCTTGTTGGGGGCCCGTCTACTGAACACTGAAGCTTTCTTT.

This clone has ten or more counts. The CDR3 here is CASSSPPGWGTQYF. The DNA for the CDR3 is TGTGCCAGCAGCTCCCCCCCAGGATGGGGGACCCAGTACTTC. This rearrangement joins TRBV7-2 to TRBJ2-5; no reliable D call. The CDR3 spans 14 residues. The germline V and J ends were trimmed by 4 bases and 7 bases, with 16 bases remaining between them. Germline-derived CDR1 and CDR2 are SGHTA and FQGNSA.

The chain employs TRBV4-3 and TRBJ1-4, with TRBD1 matching 8 bases. V lost 0 bases to trimming and J lost 11 bases; unmatched junction nucleotides: 11. The CDR3 is 16 residues long. Per germline, CDR1 LGHNA and CDR2 YSLEER. The CDR3 DNA sequence: TGCGCCAGCAGCCAAGATCTGGTCGGACAGGGTGGGAAACTGTTTTTT. Translation gives CASSQDLVGQGGKLFF.

The chain recombines TRBV10-3 with TRBJ2-5; tentatively, D is TRBD1 (7 bases). The V gene lost 9 bases and the J gene lost 5 bases, with 16 bases spanning the gap. The length of the CDR3 is 13 residues. Germline CDR1 reads ENHRY; CDR2 reads SYGVKD. The CDR3 region is CAIQGRGMETQYF. The CDR3 coding sequence is TGTGCCATACAGGGGCGGGGAATGGAGACCCAGTACTTC.

The chain joins TRBV7-2 to TRBJ2-5; D uncertain. The CDR3 is 12 amino acids. Trimming cost V 2 bases and J 5 bases, with 6 bases left between them. Germline V gene data show CDR1 as SGHTA and CDR2 as FQGNSA. The CDR3 nucleotides are TGTGCCAGCAGCTTACCGTCGGAGACCCAGTACTTC. Translated: CASSLPSETQYF.

In this sample, this clone turned up a few times. The CDR3 region is CASSPQFGGGTEAFF. The CDR3 DNA is TGTGCCAGCAGCCCACAATTTGGGGGCGGGACTGAAGCTTTCTTT. The genes are TRBV11-2 and TRBJ1-1, with a tentative D call TRBD1 (6 bases). This CDR3 region has 15 residues. CDR1 and CDR2 (germline): SGHAT, FQNNGV. Deletions cut 5 bases from V and 5 bases from J, with 18 bases between.